The clone carrying this TCR beta chain was detected a few times. Its antigen remains unidentified. The CDR3 extends over 14 amino acids. The V gene's germline CDR1 is SNHLY and CDR2 FYNNEI. With 8 bases removed from V and 1 base from J, the gap between germline ends came to 11 bases. Noted treatment: roughly 10-day PBMC culture with coronavirus spike peptide pools or control peptides (ViraFEST assay). The data stem from a study of vaccination and CD4 T cells after COVID-19. Study-wide background: The peptides that stimulated the cells were overlapping spike peptides from SARS-CoV-2, HCoV-NL63, HCoV-OC43 and HCoV-229E.

The Oncomine TCR Beta short-read assay sequenced DNA from cultured CD4+ T cells. The genomic DNA was obtained from cultured CD4+ T cells by extraction with the QIAamp micro DNA kit. TCRdb reanalysed the PCR reads using MiXCR and keeps one entry per CDR3 protein. The data show more than 9,500 distinct CDR3 sequences, more than 45% seen once. This TCR was recovered from a human donor who had recovered from COVID-19. The chain combines TRBV2 with TRBJ2-2; the D gene is possibly TRBD1 (6 bases). Sequences were obtained from CD4+ T cells from blood, cultured in vitro. The CDR3 region is CASGPGQNTGELFF. Written as DNA, the CDR3 is TGTGCCAGCGGGCCGGGACAGAACACCGGGGAGCTGTTTTTT. Full variable domain (remainder filled in from reference TRBV2 and TRBJ2-2): EPEVTQTPSHQVTQMGQEVILRCVPISNHLYFYWYRQILGQKVEFLVSFYNNEISEKSEIFDDQFSVERPDGSNFTLKIRSTKLEDSAMYFCASGPGQNTGELFFGEGSRLTVL.